One and the same sample provided the 2 T cell receptor beta chains below, sequenced in a study of cytomegalovirus exposure and HLA in healthy donors. PCR involved 60 Vbeta and 13 Jbeta primers. Sequencing used immunoSEQ multiplex PCR; TCRdb keeps in-frame clones, though not all of them. Among some 150,000 clones listed, approximately 80% were seen once. Sequencing input: PBMCs. These receptors all come from a young man in good health and CMV-seronegative.

The chain has TRBV6-5 and TRBJ2-1, with 8 bases aligning to TRBD2. The germline V gene encodes CDR1 MNHEY and CDR2 SVGAGI. V trimming: 2 bases; J trimming: 6 bases; junction bases outside the gene matches: 9. CDR3 size: 16 residues. The CDR3, as DNA: TGTGCCAGCAGTTACGGATTAGCGGGAATGCCCAATGAGCAGTTCTTC. This sequence encodes CASSYGLAGMPNEQFF.

This clone was recorded a few times. This chain connects TRBV21-1 to TRBJ2-2; the table's D call TRBD1 went unverified against the DNA. TRBV21-1 is annotated as a pseudogene. This CDR3 comprises 16 residues. The CDR3 region is CASSNGTGGDPGELFF. The CDR3 DNA is TGTGCCAGCAGCAATGGGACAGGGGGTGATCCCGGGGAGCTGTTTTTT.